The 22 T cell receptor beta chains below all came from one sample that was sequenced in a study of blood T cell repertoires in COVID-19. Data came from immunoSEQ multiplex PCR; TCRdb stores just in-frame clones and leaves some out. The table lists about 32,000 clones, roughly 87% of them singletons. The specimen sequenced was peripheral blood. These receptors all stem from a man aged 50-59 years with active or convalescent COVID-19.

J is TRBJ2-1 and V is TRBV7-6; possible D gene TRBD2, 6 bases. Germline CDR1 and CDR2: SGHVS and FNYEAQ. The CDR3 totals 16 residues. Trimming left V 0 bases short and J 1 base short, with 10 bases between. The DNA of the CDR3 is TGTGCCAGCAGCTTAGCCGCGGGACTTTCCTACAATGAGCAGTTCTTC. It specifies CASSLAAGLSYNEQFF.

Regarding this clone: A read error may account for a junction end that differs from germline. This chain uses TRBV14 with TRBJ1-4; 7 nucleotides match TRBD1. Germline CDR1 SGHDN, CDR2 FVKESK. The CDR3 spans 14 residues. In DNA, the CDR3 is TGTGCCAGCAGTGGAGGGGGCCTGGGGGAAAAGCTGTTTTTT. Its translation is CASSGGGLGEKLFF.

The chain carries TRBV6-2 or TRBV6-3 and TRBJ2-7, with 7 bases aligning to TRBD2. CDR1 and CDR2 (germline): MNHEY, SVGEGT. Unmatched junction bases numbered 8, after V lost 6 bases and J lost 9 bases. The CDR3 spans 12 residues. The CDR3 sequence: CASSWNWGGQYF. CDR3 sequence (DNA): TGTGCCAGCAGCTGGAACTGGGGGGGGCAGTACTTC.

This rearrangement joins TRBV27 to TRBJ1-1, with D perhaps matching TRBD1 (5 bases). V lost 2 bases and J lost 1, with 5 bases in between. Germline lookup yields CDR1 MNHEY and CDR2 SMNVEV (reference sequence). There are 13 residues in the CDR3. The CDR3 loop reads CASSLGQNTEAFF. In DNA form, the CDR3 reads TGTGCCAGCAGTTTAGGACAGAACACTGAAGCTTTCTTT.

The CDR3 bases are TGTGCCAGCAGCTTGGCTCCGGGACAGGGGCGCGGAGATACGCAGTATTTT. It encodes CASSLAPGQGRGDTQYF. V is TRBV5-5 and J is TRBJ2-3; 10 bases line up with TRBD1. Germline CDR1 and CDR2: SGHKS and YYEKEE (reference sequence). This CDR3 spans 17 amino acids. The V and J ends lost 0 bases and 5 bases, in that order; junction bases with no gene match: 9.

The CDR3 is CASSSDRNSGNTIYF. The CDR3 coding sequence is TGTGCCAGCAGTTCGGACAGAAACTCTGGAAACACCATATATTTT. The rearrangement links TRBV28 to TRBJ1-3, with D possibly TRBD1 on 6 matching bases. Per the germline V gene, CDR1 is MDHEN and CDR2 is SYDVKM. V was clipped by 4 bases and J by 0 bases, with 10 bases between them. The CDR3 totals 15 residues.

V gene TRBV10-3 combines with J gene TRBJ2-3; TRBD2 agrees at 9 bases. This CDR3 has 21 amino acids. Trimming at V came to 8 bases and at J to 0 bases, leaving 24 bases not matched to a gene. Germline CDR1 reads ENHRY; CDR2 reads SYGVKD. The DNA of the CDR3 is TGTGCCATCCCGGCCTCGAAGACTACAAATAGCGGGAGAGTAAGCACAGATACGCAGTATTTT. It is translated as CAIPASKTTNSGRVSTDTQYF.

The chain has TRBV19 and TRBJ2-2; D might be TRBD1 (6 bases). The CDR3 length is 15 residues. The ends were cut back, 3 bases at V and 1 base at J, with 9 bases in the middle. CDR1 and CDR2 from the germline V gene are LNHDA and SQIVND (reference sequence). As DNA, the CDR3 is TGTGCCAGTAGTATTCAGGGGATGAACACCGGGGAGCTGTTTTTT. Its protein product is CASSIQGMNTGELFF.

This sequence joins TRBV15 and TRBJ1-1; possible D gene TRBD1, 6 bases. The germline CDR1 and CDR2 sequences are LNHNV and YYDKDF (reference sequence). The CDR3 runs 15 residues. Between the trimmed V and J ends, which lost 4 bases and 0 bases, there was a span of 12 bases. This chain's CDR3 is CATSIPGVLNTEAFF. CDR3 DNA sequence: TGTGCCACCAGCATTCCAGGGGTACTGAACACTGAAGCTTTCTTT.

This clone appeared a single time. V usage is TRBV6-2 or TRBV6-3 and J usage is TRBJ2-4, with D possibly TRBD1 on 5 matching bases. This CDR3 contains 15 residues. The ends were cut back, 0 bases at V and 6 bases at J, with 12 bases in the middle. Germline CDR1 is MNHEY and CDR2 is SVGEGT. As DNA, the CDR3 is TGTGCCAGCAGTTACTCATCAGGGTCGGCAAACATTCAGTACTTC. Translated, it gives CASSYSSGSANIQYF.

This clone was seen a few times. This sequence joins TRBV6-5 and TRBJ2-1; TRBD1 is a possible D gene (6 bases). Looked up from germline, CDR1 is MNHEY and CDR2 is SVGAGI. Trimming left V 6 bases short and J 5 bases short, with 11 bases between. The CDR3 covers 13 residues. The chain's CDR3 is CASRRTANNEQFF. DNA for the CDR3: TGTGCCAGCAGGCGGACAGCTAACAATGAGCAGTTCTTC.

DNA for the CDR3: TGTGCCACCAGCAGAGACCCTTTTTCTGGAAACACCATATATTTT. Residues: CATSRDPFSGNTIYF. The rearrangement joins TRBV15 to TRBJ1-3; D not resolved. CDR1 is LNHNV, CDR2 YYDKDF, per germline (reference sequence). V was trimmed by 0 bases and J by 1 base, leaving 7 bases between them. This CDR3 has 15 amino acids.

This rearrangement joins TRBV5-4 to TRBJ2-5; D unclear. The CDR3 is 18 residues long. The germline V gene encodes CDR1 SGHNT and CDR2 YYREEE (reference sequence). Trimming removed 0 bases from V and 1 base from J, with 19 bases in between. The CDR3 region is CASSLEAVVGRSQETQYF. DNA of the CDR3: TGTGCCAGCAGCTTGGAGGCGGTTGTCGGTAGAAGCCAAGAGACCCAGTACTTC.

The genes are TRBV3-1 (or the pseudogene TRBV3-2) and TRBJ2-1; D uncertain. CDR3 length: 16 residues. The V gene's germline CDR1 is LGHDT and CDR2 YNNKEL (reference sequence). V was pared by 0 bases and J by 0 bases, with 9 bases between. CDR3 bases: TGTGCCAGCAGCCAAGATCGCCTAGACTCCTACAATGAGCAGTTCTTC. Protein sequence: CASSQDRLDSYNEQFF.

The CDR3 coding sequence is TGTGCCAGCAGCCAAGATCCGATAGCAGGGGGCTTCTACGAGCAGTACTTC. Translated: CASSQDPIAGGFYEQYF. The V call is TRBV3-1 (or the pseudogene TRBV3-2), the J call TRBJ2-7; TRBD1 aligns across 8 bases. The CDR3 sequence is 17 residues long. V lost 0 bases and J lost 3; bases outside the gene matches: 10. From germline, CDR1 is LGHDT and CDR2 YNNKEL (reference sequence).

The V gene is TRBV7-2, the J gene TRBJ2-3, with 7 bases identical to TRBD2. The CDR3 has 11 residues. The V segment lost 6 bases and the J segment 8 bases; nucleotides outside the gene matches: 2. Germline-derived CDR1 and CDR2 are SGHTA and FQGNSA. As DNA, the CDR3 is TGTGCCAGCAGGGCGGGAGCTACGCAGTATTTT. Encoded protein: CASRAGATQYF.

This clone turned up a few times. The rearrangement uses TRBV19 and TRBJ2-7, with 9 bases matching TRBD2. Germline assignment: CDR1 LNHDA and CDR2 SQIVND (reference sequence). Trimming took 1 base from V and 3 from J; bases not matched to a gene: 4. This CDR3 region has 15 residues. The CDR3 nucleotides are TGTGCCAGTAGTATAGCGGCTAGCGGGGACTACGAGCAGTACTTC. Translated, it gives CASSIAASGDYEQYF.

The J gene is TRBJ1-4, the V gene TRBV9; weak D call: TRBD1 (5 bases). Germline values: CDR1 SGDLS, CDR2 YYNGEE. This CDR3 region has 13 residues. V shed 3 bases and J shed 4 bases, with 7 bases lying between them. The DNA of the CDR3 is TGTGCCAGCAGCGGGAGGGGTAATGAAAAACTGTTTTTT. Protein: CASSGRGNEKLFF. Complete variable domain (other parts from reference TRBV9 and TRBJ1-4): DSGVTQTPKHLITATGQRVTLRCSPRSGDLSVYWYQQSLDQGLQFLIQYYNGEERAKGNILERFSAQQFPDLHSELNLSSLELGDSALYFCASSGRGNEKLFFGSGTQLSVL.

The chain uses TRBV6-5 and TRBJ2-1; 10 bases fit TRBD2. CDR1 is MNHEY and CDR2 is SVGAGI in the germline V gene. V trimming: 6 bases; J trimming: 3 bases; junction bases outside the gene matches: 2. CDR3 size: 14 residues. The CDR3 is CASRASGSYNEQFF. As DNA, the CDR3 is TGTGCCAGCAGGGCTAGCGGGAGCTACAATGAGCAGTTCTTC.

In this sample, this clone turned up once. This chain uses TRBV20-1 with TRBJ2-7; 9 bases match TRBD2. Germline V lookup: CDR1 DFQATT, CDR2 SNEGSKA (reference sequence). The J segment lost 3 bases and the V segment lost 3 bases, leaving 6 bases of the junction unmatched. This CDR3 has 14 amino acids. CDR3 in amino acids: CSASLLAGHYEQYF. For the CDR3, the DNA is TGCAGTGCTAGTCTTCTAGCGGGGCACTACGAGCAGTACTTC.

The J gene is TRBJ2-7, the V gene TRBV18, with 7 bases matching TRBD1. The CDR3 spans 17 residues. Trimming cost V 2 bases and J 2 bases; bases outside gene matches: 12. Germline V gives CDR1 KGHSH, CDR2 LQKENI. CDR3 nucleotides: TGTGCCAGCTCACCAGGGGTGACAGGGAAAGTAACCTACGAGCAGTACTTC. Protein: CASSPGVTGKVTYEQYF. Full variable domain (remainder filled in from reference TRBV18 and TRBJ2-7): NAGVMQNPRHLVRRRGQEARLRCSPMKGHSHVYWYRQLPEEGLKFMVYLQKENIIDESGMPKERFSAEFPKEGPSILRIQQVVRGDSAAYFCASSPGVTGKVTYEQYFGPGTRLTVT.

The J gene is TRBJ2-1, the V gene TRBV19; perhaps TRBD2 as D (5 bases). With 3 bases removed from V and 10 bases from J, the gap between germline ends came to 10 bases. The CDR3 has 12 residues. The V gene's germline CDR1 is LNHDA and CDR2 SQIVND (reference sequence). The CDR3 sequence is CASSIGMGEQFF. In DNA form, the CDR3 reads TGTGCCAGTAGTATCGGGATGGGGGAGCAGTTCTTC.